This entry concerns a single T cell receptor beta chain. The antigen remains unidentified. This sample is drawn from a study of shared clonotypes between healthy human individuals. Overall study: The plates for each donor numbered three CD4 naive, three CD4 memory, two CD8 naive and one CD8 memory.

The study, taken as a whole, reports: In contrast to clonotypes shared by all four donors, non-shared clonotypes had lower generation probabilities.

In the original workflow: ImmunoSEQ junction-only sequences lacked quality scores, so their filtering differed. Repertoires were generated with immunoSEQ multiplex PCR, while TCRdb's copy carries only in-frame clones and drops some. V, J and clone size are taken as reported in that table, and D and trimming were inferred from the DNA itself. The sample carries 2 million to 2.5 million clones, approximately 90% recorded once. Germline V gene sequence: CDR1 ENHRY, CDR2 SYGVKD. V was trimmed by 2 bases and J by 5 bases, leaving 33 bases between them. The CDR3 sequence is 21 residues long. The rearrangement links TRBV10-3 to TRBJ1-1; possibly TRBD1 for D (6 bases). The sequence derives from a young man in good health. Some clones in this sample may be carry-over from other donors' samples. The sequenced sample was naive CD4+ T cells from PBMCs. Documented subset: CD45RA+ positively selected. The CDR3 DNA follows: TGTGCCATCAGTGAGAGGGGGGGCCGCACCATGCCAAGTGAACCGAGAACTGAAGCTTTCTTT. It specifies CAISERGGRTMPSEPRTEAFF.